These 21 T cell receptor beta chains share one sample of origin, sequenced in a study of T cells in Graves' hyperthyroidism and ophthalmopathy. What was amplified from RNA transcripts were TCR beta CDR3 regions. HTBI primers drove first-round RT-PCR of the TCR CDR3. TCRdb re-called the multiplex PCR reads with MiXCR, one entry per CDR3 protein. The sample has 750,000 to 900,000 distinct CDR3 sequences, roughly 37% seen once. The sequencing sample was made of blood. The receptors originated from a man between 18 and 35 years old with Graves' hyperthyroidism.

Ten or more counts support this clonotype. The chain combines TRBV25-1 with TRBJ1-6; TRBD1 matches 7 bases. This CDR3 comprises 18 residues. The V segment lost 6 bases and the J segment 0 bases; nucleotides outside the gene matches: 11. Germline V gene data show CDR1 as MGHDK and CDR2 as SYGVNS. As DNA, the CDR3 is TGTGCCAGCAGCCGGGACAGCTACATTAGCTCCTATAATTCACCCCTCCACTTT. It translates to CASSRDSYISSYNSPLHF.

The sample holds many counts of this clonotype. The rearrangement links TRBV7-2 to TRBJ1-6, with a possible D match to TRBD1 (5 bases). Per germline, CDR1 SGHTA and CDR2 FQGNSA. The V and J ends lost 3 bases and 10 bases respectively, with 19 bases between them. CDR3 length: 16 amino acids. CDR3 region: CASSLDITPRASPLHF. The CDR3 nucleotides read TGTGCCAGCAGCTTGGACATCACCCCCAGGGCGTCACCCCTCCACTTT. The full variable domain, completed using reference TRBV7-2 and TRBJ1-6, is GAGVSQSPSNKVTEKGKDVELRCDPISGHTALYWYRQSLGQGLEFLIYFQGNSAPDKSGLPSDRFSAERTGGSVSTLTIQRTQQEDSAVYLCASSLDITPRASPLHFGNGTRLTVT.

Points on this clonotype: The germline gene is not matched at one end of the junction; a read error may be the cause. The V and J genes are TRBV7-6 and TRBJ2-7; D uncertain. The length of the CDR3 is 16 residues. Per germline, CDR1 SGHVS and CDR2 FNYEAQ. In DNA form, the CDR3 reads TGCGCCAGCAGCCAAGATCAGGCCCTCTCTAACTACGAGCAGTACTTC. Residues: CASSQDQALSNYEQYF.

The V gene is TRBV7-3, the J gene TRBJ2-2; D gene unclear. With 1 base removed from V and 6 bases from J, the gap between germline ends came to 9 bases. This CDR3 region has 14 residues. The germline V gene encodes CDR1 SGHTA and CDR2 FQGTGA. CDR3 loop: CASSLKSGPGELFF. In nucleotides, the CDR3 is TGTGCCAGCAGCTTAAAATCCGGCCCCGGGGAGCTGTTTTTT. Looking up the rest from reference TRBV7-3 and TRBJ2-2 gives the full variable domain: GAGVSQTPSNKVTEKGKYVELRCDPISGHTALYWYRQSLGQGPEFLIYFQGTGAADDSGLPNDRFFAVRPEGSVSTLKIQRTERGDSAVYLCASSLKSGPGELFFGEGSRLTVL.

To note about this clonotype: Relative to the germline gene, one junction end is altered; a read error may explain this. CDR3 DNA: TGTGCCAGCAGCCAATCGGGCACCCATGGCTACACCTTC. This encodes CASSQSGTHGYTF. J is TRBJ1-2 and V is TRBV5-1; D not resolved. CDR1 is SGHRS, CDR2 YFSETQ, per germline. The CDR3 runs 13 residues.

The chain is built from TRBV7-2 and TRBJ2-7, with TRBD2 matching 14 bases. The germline gives CDR1 SGHTA, CDR2 FQGNSA. Trimming removed 4 bases from V and 6 bases from J; junction bases left unmatched: 2. This CDR3 contains 14 residues. CDR3 sequence (DNA): TGTGCCAGCAGCTGGACTAGCGGGGGGTTCGAGCAGTACTTC. Translation: CASSWTSGGFEQYF.

Only a few counts were recorded for this clonotype. This chain uses TRBV9 with TRBJ2-2; D is perhaps TRBD2 (5 bases). There are 14 residues in the CDR3. CDR1 is SGDLS, CDR2 YYNGEE, per germline. The V end lost 0 bases, the J end lost 7 bases, and 10 bases lay between the germline ends. The CDR3 region has the DNA TGTGCCAGCAGCGTAGGAGGGAGCGACGGGGAGCTGTTTTTT. This translates into CASSVGGSDGELFF.

This clonotype was seen only a few times. This chain joins TRBV15 and TRBJ2-5, with D perhaps TRBD1 (5 bases). With 11 bases removed from V and 5 bases from J, the gap between germline ends came to 18 bases. The length of the CDR3 is 13 residues. CDR1 is LNHNV and CDR2 is YYDKDF in the germline V gene (reference sequence). CDR3 sequence (DNA): TGTGCCTCACGAAGGGGCTTTGGGGAGACCCAGTACTTC. Translation gives CASRRGFGETQYF.

The chain uses TRBV4-1 and TRBJ1-5; D is perhaps TRBD1 (6 bases). Germline lookup yields CDR1 MGHRA and CDR2 YSYEKL. The CDR3 spans 15 residues. The V and J ends lost 1 base and 7 bases respectively, with 14 bases between them. The CDR3 reads CASSQGTGQGQPQHF. CDR3 sequence (DNA): TGCGCCAGCAGCCAAGGAACAGGGCAAGGACAGCCCCAGCATTTT.

The rearrangement joins TRBV24-1 to TRBJ2-3; D gene unclear. Germline V lookup: CDR1 KGHDR, CDR2 SFDVKD. The ends were cut back, 4 bases at V and 0 bases at J, with 7 bases in the middle. The CDR3 totals 14 residues. The CDR3 DNA is TGTGCCACCAGTGACCACAGTAGCACAGATACGCAGTATTTT. Translating it yields CATSDHSSTDTQYF.

This clonotype showed up just a few times. The CDR3 sequence: CATSRDPLAQSYGYTF. CDR3 bases: TGTGCCACCAGCAGAGATCCTTTAGCACAGAGCTATGGCTACACCTTC. The chain links TRBV15 to TRBJ1-2, with unresolved D. The germline V and J ends were trimmed by 0 bases and 4 bases, with 15 bases remaining between them. Germline assignment: CDR1 LNHNV and CDR2 YYDKDF (reference sequence). This CDR3 region has 16 residues.

The chain employs TRBV5-1 and TRBJ1-3, with a tentative D call TRBD1 (5 bases). The CDR3 covers 16 residues. Germline V gene lookup returns CDR1 SGHRS and CDR2 YFSETQ. V was trimmed by 0 bases and J by 0 bases, leaving 10 bases between them. The CDR3 DNA follows: TGCGCCAGCAGCTTGGAATGGGGGATCTCTGGAAACACCATATATTTT. As protein: CASSLEWGISGNTIYF.

The chain has TRBV12-3 or TRBV12-4 and TRBJ1-5, with 9 bases identical to TRBD1. CDR3 length equals 16 residues. V was clipped by 6 bases and J by 2 bases; unmatched bases: 8. DNA for the CDR3: TGTGCCAGCAGCACGGAACAGGGGGCCGGCAATCAGCCCCAGCATTTT. Amino acid sequence: CASSTEQGAGNQPQHF.

This clonotype appeared many times. The chain has TRBV2 and TRBJ2-6; D perhaps matches TRBD2 (6 bases). From germline, CDR1 is SNHLY and CDR2 FYNNEI. This CDR3 is built from 15 residues. The V end was cut by 7 bases, the J end by 2 bases, with 12 bases between. The CDR3 sequence is CASMLLAAGANVLTF. CDR3 nucleotide sequence: TGTGCCAGCATGCTACTAGCTGCTGGGGCCAACGTCCTGACTTTC.

The chain carries TRBV5-1 and TRBJ2-7; weak D call: TRBD1 (7 bases). This CDR3 region has 18 residues. Germline V gives CDR1 SGHRS, CDR2 YFSETQ. V lost 4 bases and J lost 4, with 27 bases in between. CDR3 sequence (DNA): TGCGCCAGCAGCCATAGCGGTGCTTTCTCCGGGACAGTTTACGAGCAGTACTTC. The encoded protein is CASSHSGAFSGTVYEQYF.

Of note for this clonotype: Just one base apart from a much larger clone, this may be a read error. This chain links TRBV7-9 with TRBJ2-2, with D tentatively TRBD1 (5 bases). V lost 11 bases, J lost 0 bases, and 10 bases lay in between. The CDR3 runs 13 residues. Germline CDR1 SEHNR, CDR2 FQNEAQ (reference sequence). For the CDR3, the DNA is TGTGCCGGAACGACAGCGAACACCGGGGAGCTGTTTTTT. It is translated as CAGTTANTGELFF. Drawing the rest from reference TRBV7-9 and TRBJ2-2, the complete variable domain is DTGVSQNPRHKITKRGQNVTFRCDPISEHNRLYWYRQTLGQGPEFLTYFQNEAQLEKSRLLSDRFSAERPKGSFSTLEIQRTEQGDSAMYLCAGTTANTGELFFGEGSRLTVL.

This chain joins TRBV7-9 and TRBJ2-5; D is perhaps TRBD2 (5 bases). The CDR3 is made up of 17 amino acids. Germline lookup yields CDR1 SEHNR and CDR2 FQNEAQ (reference sequence). The V end lost 5 bases, the J end lost 4 bases, and 23 bases lay between the germline ends. The CDR3 reads CASSPGSPKRTRETQYF. The CDR3 region has the DNA TGTGCCAGCAGCCCTGGTTCCCCTAAGCGGACGCGAGAGACCCAGTACTTC.

The gene calls are TRBV4-2 and TRBJ2-5; 8 bases are a match to TRBD2. The germline CDR1 and CDR2 sequences are LGHNA and YNFKEQ. J gave up 6 bases and V 2 bases, and 8 bases lay outside the gene matches. This CDR3 region has 15 residues. The CDR3 DNA follows: TGTGCCAGCAGCCAAAACGGGGGGGCCGTAAAGACCCAGTACTTC. Translated, it gives CASSQNGGAVKTQYF.

CDR3 sequence reads: CSVREPNTGELFF. Here the CDR3 DNA reads TGCAGTGTGAGAGAACCGAACACCGGGGAGCTGTTTTTT. The rearrangement joins TRBV20-1 to TRBJ2-2; no clear D. V was trimmed by 7 bases and J by 0 bases, leaving 9 bases between them. The length of the CDR3 is 13 residues. The germline gives CDR1 DFQATT, CDR2 SNEGSKA (reference sequence).

This chain uses TRBV25-1 with TRBJ1-3; the D gene is possibly TRBD1 (5 bases). With 1 base removed from V and 2 bases from J, the gap between germline ends came to 9 bases. The CDR3 runs to 15 residues. Germline V gene data show CDR1 as MGHDK and CDR2 as SYGVNS. Here the CDR3 DNA reads TGTGCCAGCAGTGAATCCCCAGGGCCTGGAAACACCATATATTTT. Its translation is CASSESPGPGNTIYF. Full variable domain (rest looked up from reference TRBV25-1 and TRBJ1-3): EADIYQTPRYLVIGTGKKITLECSQTMGHDKMYWYQQDPGMELHLIHYSYGVNSTEKGDLSSESTVSRIRTEHFPLTLESARPSHTSQYLCASSESPGPGNTIYFGEGSWLTVV.

The chain uses TRBV20-1 and TRBJ2-7; 10 bases agree with TRBD2. The CDR3 spans 18 residues. Germline CDR1 and CDR2: DFQATT and SNEGSKA (reference sequence). With V trimmed by 0 bases and J by 2 bases, 13 bases remained unmatched. CDR3 coding DNA: TGCAGTGCTAGAGATTTGCTAGCGGGGGAGCCGGCCCCCTACGAGCAGTACTTC. Translated, it gives CSARDLLAGEPAPYEQYF.